This entry lists 11 T cell receptor beta chains sequenced from one sample in a study of T cell repertoires in cytomegalovirus infection. From the reads, TCRdb called clonotypes with MiXCR, one entry per CDR3 protein. The data hold about 250,000 distinct CDR3 sequences, with more than 15% observed a single time. The sequenced sample consisted of CD8+ T cells from PBMCs. These receptor sequences come from a human donor in good health (CMV status not recorded). Some clones in this sample may be carry-over from other donors' samples.

The rearrangement joins TRBV28 to TRBJ1-1; D is ambiguous. Trimming took off 4 bases at V and 4 bases at J, with 10 bases between the two ends. The CDR3 extends over 13 amino acids. Germline CDR1 MDHEN, CDR2 SYDVKM. The CDR3 loop reads CASSSGFVTEAFF. The CDR3 DNA reads TGTGCCAGCAGTTCGGGTTTCGTCACTGAAGCTTTCTTT.

The chain carries TRBV5-6 and TRBJ2-3; 7 nucleotides agree with TRBD1. The CDR3 sequence is 15 residues long. With V trimmed by 1 base and J by 4 bases, 6 bases remained unmatched. Germline V lookup: CDR1 SGHDT, CDR2 YYEEEE. CDR3 DNA: TGTGCCAGCAGCTTGCTACAGGGGCAGGCAGATACGCAGTATTTT. Its translation is CASSLLQGQADTQYF.

The J gene is TRBJ2-1, the V gene TRBV2, with D possibly TRBD2 on 7 matching bases. Germline CDR1 reads SNHLY; CDR2 reads FYNNEI. This CDR3 is built from 16 residues. V lost 0 bases and J lost 4, with 13 bases in between. The CDR3 nucleotides are TGTGCCAGCAGTGAAGCGCGGGGGCTTCGGTACAATGAGCAGTTCTTC. Translation gives CASSEARGLRYNEQFF. The full variable domain, completed using reference TRBV2 and TRBJ2-1, is EPEVTQTPSHQVTQMGQEVILRCVPISNHLYFYWYRQILGQKVEFLVSFYNNEISEKSEIFDDQFSVERPDGSNFTLKIRSTKLEDSAMYFCASSEARGLRYNEQFFGPGTRLTVL.

The V call is TRBV28, the J call TRBJ1-2; D unclear. With 5 bases removed from V and 3 bases from J, the gap between germline ends came to 10 bases. The CDR3 runs to 13 residues. Germline V gene lookup returns CDR1 MDHEN and CDR2 SYDVKM. The CDR3 loop reads CASSADGYYGYTF. For the CDR3, the DNA is TGTGCCAGCAGTGCAGACGGCTACTATGGCTACACCTTC.

This clonotype was seen ten or more times. The rearrangement uses TRBV7-9 and TRBJ1-3; no reliable D call. The CDR3 is 14 residues long. Germline loops: CDR1 SEHNR, CDR2 FQNEAQ (reference sequence). V lost 0 bases, J lost 3 bases, and 6 bases lay in between. The CDR3 protein is CASSLAQIGNTIYF. The CDR3 DNA follows: TGTGCCAGCAGCTTAGCCCAAATTGGAAACACCATATATTTT.

The sample holds one count of this clonotype. The V call is TRBV29-1, the J call TRBJ1-1; a weak D match, TRBD1 (5 bases). The germline gives CDR1 SQVTM, CDR2 ANQGSEA. The CDR3 extends over 13 amino acids. Trimming removed 3 bases at V and 6 bases at J, with 14 bases between. DNA for the CDR3: TGCAGCGTTGAGGGGGGTTTTGTCGCTGAAGCTTTCTTT. As protein: CSVEGGFVAEAFF.

This clonotype showed up many times. The V and J genes are TRBV7-9 and TRBJ1-5; D unclear. V shed 1 base and J shed 3 bases, with 4 bases lying between them. This CDR3 is 13 amino acids long. CDR1 and CDR2 (germline): SEHNR, FQNEAQ (reference sequence). CDR3 in amino acids: CASSLEVNQPQHF. The CDR3 DNA is TGTGCCAGCAGCTTAGAAGTCAATCAGCCCCAGCATTTT.

Many counts were recorded for this clonotype. This chain joins TRBV7-2 and TRBJ2-1; D not resolved. The CDR3 loop spans 11 amino acids. Looked up from germline, CDR1 is SGHTA and CDR2 is FQGNSA. V lost 7 bases and J 9 bases, leaving 10 bases between the germline ends. The CDR3 spells CASTPGSEQFF. The CDR3 coding sequence is TGTGCCAGCACTCCAGGCTCTGAGCAGTTCTTC.

The rearrangement uses TRBV19 and TRBJ1-5, with D possibly matching TRBD1 (5 bases). Germline V gives CDR1 LNHDA, CDR2 SQIVND (reference sequence). The CDR3 is 15 amino acids. V lost 5 bases to trimming and J lost 5 bases, with 16 bases between them. The CDR3 protein is CASSLPGTVDQPQHF. The CDR3 nucleotides are TGTGCCAGTAGTCTCCCAGGGACTGTCGATCAGCCCCAGCATTTT.

This clonotype showed up many times. The V gene is TRBV24-1, the J gene TRBJ2-1, with no clear D. The CDR3 covers 12 residues. The ends were cut back, 4 bases at V and 7 bases at J, with 7 bases in the middle. In germline, CDR1 is KGHDR, CDR2 SFDVKD. The CDR3 DNA sequence: TGTGCCACCAGTGAGGGAAGAAATGAGCAGTTCTTC. Protein sequence: CATSEGRNEQFF.

Only a few counts were recorded for this clonotype. The chain employs TRBV6-2 or TRBV6-3 and TRBJ1-1; unclear D gene. The CDR3 totals 15 residues. Germline V gene lookup returns CDR1 MNHEY and CDR2 SVGEGT. V lost 0 bases and J 6 bases, leaving 14 bases between the germline ends. For the CDR3, the DNA is TGTGCCAGCAGTTACTCGACGGCAGTGAGGGCTGAAGCTTTCTTT. Amino acid sequence: CASSYSTAVRAEAFF.